The source of this TCR beta chain is a study of OX40 agonist ivuxolimab in advanced cancers. In the study overall: Ivuxolimab was an agonistic, fully human IgG2 monoclonal antibody directed against OX40 (CD134), a costimulatory receptor. Partial responses occurred in three dose-escalation patients, of whom one had hepatocellular carcinoma and two had cutaneous melanoma. In the dose-escalation cohort, 65% to 90% of patients were male, and the mean age was approximately 60 years, with a range of about 20 to 90. Intravenous ivuxolimab was administered to patients every 2 weeks at six dose levels: 0.01, 0.1, 0.3, 1.5, 3 and 10 mg/kg. The monotherapy dose-escalation portion (N of about 47 patients) of the phase I ivuxolimab trial is reported in the paper. Prior anti-PD-1, anti-PD-L1 or anti-CTLA-4 therapy was permitted, and checkpoint inhibitors had been received by roughly two fifths of dose-escalation patients. The point of sequencing TCRbeta in the periphery was to test whether ivuxolimab changed TCR sequence diversity and drove clonal T-cell expansion. Of the roughly 51 patients in dose escalation, about 20 had hepatocellular carcinoma, some 15 had melanoma, 9 had renal cell carcinoma and 9 had head and neck cancer. Study-level results and caveats: On average, CD8+ T cells showed more expanded clones than CD4+ T cells after ivuxolimab. Low levels of normalized T-cell clonal expansion were also seen in some patients who did not respond. The antigen specificity of the peripheral T cells that underwent clonal expansion was not determined. In the 0.1-3.0 mg/kg groups, partial responders had among the lowest normalized peripheral clonal expansion, particularly in CD8+ T cells. At doses from 0.1 to 3.0 mg/kg, clonal expansion was seen in both CD4+ and CD8+ blood T cells between baseline and week 6.

To sequence the TCRbeta CDR3 region, genomic DNA was isolated from the sorted cells. The immunoSEQ Assay was used for sequencing of TCRbeta CDR3 regions. The source is immuneACCESS, and TCRdb retained only in-frame sequences with V and J called. Part of the clones is not carried over; for the studies checked, unresolved V genes explain less than half of this, and the remainder is unexplained. A total of around 63,000 clones appear in this sample, around 89% of them only once. 11% of the sample goes to the ten largest clones. From its cysteine to its phenylalanine, the CDR3 spans 14 amino acids. Kept here is only the CDR3 DNA, which spans 42 bases and is read in frame from base 1. CDR1 and CDR2, per the germline V gene, are MGHRA and YSYEKL. For this chain, trimming is 1 base at the V end and 13 bases at the J end, and the number of junction bases without a gene match is 6. This clone appeared once. This receptor's antigen is unknown. No per-base quality is available; no much larger clone lies one base away.

Patients with a history of autoimmune disease or receiving systemic immunosuppression were excluded from the trial. Peripheral blood for TCR sequencing was drawn from every dose cohort at baseline, at cycle 4 day 1 and at cycle 7 day 1. Samples came from an open-label, multicenter, first-in-human phase I dose-escalation trial of ivuxolimab. The trial enrolled adults with locally advanced or metastatic head and neck squamous cell, hepatocellular, melanoma or renal cell carcinoma. Before TCR sequencing, CD4+ T cells and CD8+ T cells from peripheral blood were sorted into separate populations. Source: CD4+ or CD8+ T cells sorted from blood, taken in a trial of the OX40 agonist ivuxolimab. The chain is made from TRBV4-1 and TRBJ2-1; 11 nucleotides in the junction match TRBD2. The clonotype comes from an adult with an advanced solid tumor such as melanoma, head and neck, liver or kidney cancer. The CDR3 sequence is CASSQAGTSGTQFF. In nucleotide form, the sequence is TGCGCCAGCAGCCAAGCCGGGACTAGCGGTACTCAGTTCTTC.